This T cell receptor beta chain emerged from a study of radiotherapy plus CTLA-4 blockade in lung cancer. Study details: Under 20% of patients responded objectively, and roughly 31% achieved disease control.

Study-level points and caveats: Researchers report tumor-derived TCR clones expanding in blood after radiotherapy plus ipilimumab. Per reports, early blood T cell clone dynamics, plus interferon-beta, forecast response most strongly.

Per the germline V gene, CDR1 is GTSNPN and CDR2 is SVGIG (reference sequence). The CDR3 covers 12 residues. With 3 bases removed from V and 11 bases from J, the gap between germline ends came to 16 bases. Assay: immunoSEQ multiplex PCR; the TCRdb copy retains only in-frame clones and omits some. Of 30,000 or so clones detected, 78% appear once; the ten largest clones hold around 7.2%. As for this clone: Its antigen is not known.

With ipilimumab providing CTLA-4 blockade, focal radiation was administered to patients who had chemo-refractory metastatic non-small-cell lung cancer. Sequenced material: peripheral blood, taken from a patient treated with radiotherapy plus ipilimumab. The source is a human donor with non-small cell lung cancer who had stable disease on radiotherapy plus ipilimumab. This rearrangement joins TRBV30 to TRBJ1-1, with D possibly matching TRBD1 (5 bases). CDR3 DNA: TGTGCCTGGAGAACCCGGGGCCGTAGGGCTTTCTTT. Its protein is CAWRTRGRRAFF.